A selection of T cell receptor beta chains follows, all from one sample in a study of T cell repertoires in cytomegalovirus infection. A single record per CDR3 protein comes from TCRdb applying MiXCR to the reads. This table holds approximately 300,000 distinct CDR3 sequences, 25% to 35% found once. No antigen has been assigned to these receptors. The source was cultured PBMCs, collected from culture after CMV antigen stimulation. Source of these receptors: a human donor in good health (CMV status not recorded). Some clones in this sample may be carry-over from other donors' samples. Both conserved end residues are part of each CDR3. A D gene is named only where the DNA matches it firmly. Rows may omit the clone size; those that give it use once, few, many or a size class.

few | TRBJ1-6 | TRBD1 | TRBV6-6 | CASSDSGQGLGSYNSPLHF | TGTGCCAGCAGTGACTCGGGACAGGGTCTAGGCTCCTATAATTCACCCCTCCACTTT
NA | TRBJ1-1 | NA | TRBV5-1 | CASSLGGTRPTEAFF | TGCGCCAGCAGCTTGGGGGGTACGCGGCCCACTGAAGCTTTCTTT
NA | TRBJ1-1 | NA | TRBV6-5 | CASSYVRGRTEAFF | TGTGCCAGCAGTTACGTGAGAGGCCGGACTGAAGCTTTCTTT
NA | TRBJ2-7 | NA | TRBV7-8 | CASSLVGGNSYEQYF | TGTGCCAGCAGCTTAGTCGGGGGTAACTCCTACGAGCAGTACTTC
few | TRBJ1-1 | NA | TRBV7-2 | CASSSRGGAGNTEAFF | TGTGCCAGCAGCTCACGGGGGGGTGCAGGGAACACTGAAGCTTTCTTT
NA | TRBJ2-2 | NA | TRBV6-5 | CASSPQATTGELFF | TGTGCCAGCAGTCCACAGGCGACCACCGGGGAGCTGTTTTTT
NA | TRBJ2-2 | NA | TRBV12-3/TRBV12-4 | CASSLLRTPPELFF | TGTGCCAGCAGTTTATTGAGGACACCACCAGAGCTGTTTTTT
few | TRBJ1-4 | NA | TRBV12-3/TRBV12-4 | CASSSRKGMDEKLFF | TGTGCCAGCAGTAGTCGTAAGGGTATGGACGAAAAACTGTTTTTT
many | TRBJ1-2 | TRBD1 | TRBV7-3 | CASSSTGGARRGYTF | TGTGCCAGCAGCTCGACAGGGGGCGCGAGGAGGGGCTACACCTTC
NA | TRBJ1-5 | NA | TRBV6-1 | CASIRDGDSNQPQHF | TGTGCCAGCATCAGAGATGGGGATAGCAATCAGCCCCAGCATTTT
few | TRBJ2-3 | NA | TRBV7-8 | CASSRRDTDTQYF | TGTGCCAGCTCCAGGCGGGACACAGATACGCAGTATTTT
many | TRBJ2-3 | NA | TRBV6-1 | CASTGTITDTQYF | TGTGCCAGCACCGGGACCATAACAGATACGCAGTATTTT
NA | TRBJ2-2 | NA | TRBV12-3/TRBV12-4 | CASSFGIGELFF | TGTGCCAGCAGTTTTGGGATCGGGGAGCTGTTTTTT
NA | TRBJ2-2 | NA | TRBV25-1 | CASSPRNPNTGELFF | TGTGCCAGCAGTCCCCGAAACCCGAACACCGGGGAGCTGTTTTTT
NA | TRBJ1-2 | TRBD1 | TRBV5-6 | CASSPGQGVYTF | TGTGCCAGCAGCCCCGGACAGGGTGTCTACACCTTC
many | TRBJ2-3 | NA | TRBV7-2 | CASSLQGWATDTQYF | TGTGCCAGCAGCCTACAGGGTTGGGCTACAGATACGCAGTATTTT
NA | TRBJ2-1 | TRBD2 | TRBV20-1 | CSARVREGLYNEQFF | TGCAGTGCTAGAGTGCGGGAGGGCCTGTACAATGAGCAGTTCTTC
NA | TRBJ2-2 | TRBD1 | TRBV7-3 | CASSLTTGVTGELFF | TGTGCCAGCAGCTTAACGACAGGGGTGACCGGGGAGCTGTTTTTT
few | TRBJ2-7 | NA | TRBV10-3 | CAISPTGAGGNNEQYF | TGTGCCATCAGTCCAACGGGGGCAGGGGGAAATAACGAGCAGTACTTC
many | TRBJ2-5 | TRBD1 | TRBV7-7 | CASSLDGQGADETQYF | TGTGCTAGCAGCTTAGATGGGCAGGGGGCGGATGAGACCCAGTACTTC
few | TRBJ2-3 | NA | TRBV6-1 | CASSEVAGWDTQYF | TGTGCCAGCAGTGAAGTTGCGGGGTGGGATACGCAGTATTTT
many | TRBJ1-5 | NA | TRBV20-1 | CSARDRGYNQPQHF | TGCAGTGCTAGAGACCGGGGCTACAATCAGCCCCAGCATTTT
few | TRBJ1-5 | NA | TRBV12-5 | CASGLAPDGGQPQHF | TGTGCTAGTGGTTTGGCCCCGGATGGGGGACAGCCCCAGCATTTT
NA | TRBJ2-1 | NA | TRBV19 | CASSIGGSHEQFF | TGTGCCAGTAGTATCGGGGGCAGCCATGAGCAGTTCTTC
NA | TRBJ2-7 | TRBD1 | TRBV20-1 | CSARGQGSYEQYF | TGCAGTGCCAGGGGACAGGGGTCCTACGAGCAGTACTTC
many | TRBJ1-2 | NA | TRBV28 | CASSPGPDGNYGYTF | TGTGCCAGCAGTCCCGGACCGGACGGGAACTATGGCTACACCTTC
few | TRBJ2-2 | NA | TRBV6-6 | CASSFLDTGELFF | TGTGCCAGCAGTTTCTTAGATACCGGGGAGCTGTTTTTT
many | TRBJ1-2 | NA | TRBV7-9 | CASMLQGNGYTF | TGTGCCAGCATGCTACAGGGCAACGGCTACACCTTC
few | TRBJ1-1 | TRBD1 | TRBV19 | CATSNPRGAGDTEAFF | TGTGCCACCTCGAACCCCAGGGGGGCTGGTGACACTGAAGCTTTCTTT
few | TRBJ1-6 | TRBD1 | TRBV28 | CASSSFSGTGNSPLHF | TGTGCCAGCAGTTCATTCTCCGGGACAGGAAATTCACCCCTCCACTTT
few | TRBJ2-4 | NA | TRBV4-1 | CASSPGYLAKNIQYF | TGCGCCAGCAGCCCAGGTTATCTAGCCAAAAACATTCAGTACTTC
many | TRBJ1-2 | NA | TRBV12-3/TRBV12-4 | CASSLATRSRNGGYTF | TGTGCCAGCAGTTTAGCAACTCGATCGCGAAACGGGGGCTACACCTTC
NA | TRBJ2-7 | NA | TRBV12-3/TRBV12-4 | CASSPSQTYEQYF | TGTGCCAGCAGTCCCTCGCAAACCTACGAGCAGTACTTC
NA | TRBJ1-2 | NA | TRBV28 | CASSLYWPGTGNYGYTF | TGTGCCAGCAGTTTATATTGGCCGGGGACTGGAAACTATGGCTACACCTTC
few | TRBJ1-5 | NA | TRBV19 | CASSIEGLSQPQHF | TGTGCCAGTAGTATCGAGGGGCTGAGTCAGCCCCAGCATTTT
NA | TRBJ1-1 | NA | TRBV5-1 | CASTFSGVNTEAFF | TGCGCCAGCACCTTCAGTGGAGTGAACACTGAAGCTTTCTTT
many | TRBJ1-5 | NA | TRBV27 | CASNNVGAQQPQHF | TGTGCCAGCAACAACGTAGGGGCCCAGCAGCCCCAGCATTTT
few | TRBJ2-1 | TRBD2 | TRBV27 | CASSRTSGSRGYNEQFF | TGTGCCAGCAGTAGGACTAGCGGGTCCCGAGGCTACAATGAGCAGTTCTTC
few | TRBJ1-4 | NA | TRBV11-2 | CASSLGVSSDVTEKLFF | TGTGCCAGCAGCTTAGGGGTCTCATCGGACGTTACTGAAAAACTGTTTTTT
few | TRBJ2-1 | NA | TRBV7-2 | CASSGVLAGLSYNEQFF | TGTGCCAGCAGCGGAGTGCTGGCGGGCCTCTCCTACAATGAGCAGTTCTTC
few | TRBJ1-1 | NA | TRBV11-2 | CASSLESWGTEAFF | TGTGCCAGCAGCTTAGAGTCGTGGGGCACTGAAGCTTTCTTT
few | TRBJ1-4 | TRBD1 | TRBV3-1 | CASSDRVTNEKLFF | TGTGCCAGCAGTGACAGGGTTACTAATGAAAAACTGTTTTTT